Below are 11 T cell receptor beta chains sequenced from a single sample in a study of OX40 agonist ivuxolimab in advanced cancers. Produced via immunoSEQ multiplex PCR; TCRdb's table is partial and in-frame only. The profile covers some 90,000 clones, with approximately 91% appearing a single time and less than 0.35% taken by the ten largest. Sequences were derived from CD4+ or CD8+ T cells sorted from blood, sampled in a trial of the OX40 agonist ivuxolimab. These TCRs come from an adult with an advanced solid tumor such as melanoma, head and neck, liver or kidney cancer.

The DNA of the CDR3 is TGTGCCAGCAGCGAAACAGCGGGAAGCACCGGGGAGCTGTTTTTT. Translation gives CASSETAGSTGELFF. The chain carries TRBV6-1 and TRBJ2-2, with TRBD2 identical over 7 bases. Trimming removed 6 bases from V and 4 bases from J; junction bases left unmatched: 8. Germline-derived CDR1 and CDR2 are MNHNS and SASEGT. This CDR3 region has 15 residues.

This clone was seen a single time. V usage is TRBV7-2 and J usage is TRBJ2-1; TRBD2 matches 9 bases. The length of the CDR3 is 16 residues. After removal of 1 base from V and 6 bases from J, the junction contained 7 bases not matched to a gene. The germline V gene has CDR1 SGHTA and CDR2 FQGNSA. This CDR3 reads CASSLVSGRLVNEQFF. DNA for the CDR3: TGTGCCAGCAGCTTAGTAAGCGGGAGGTTAGTCAATGAGCAGTTCTTC.

The rearrangement joins TRBV5-1 to TRBJ2-7, with 12 bases identical to TRBD2. This CDR3 spans 15 amino acids. Trimming took 5 bases from V and 3 from J; bases not matched to a gene: 6. Germline V lookup: CDR1 SGHRS, CDR2 YFSETQ. The CDR3 is CASRSTSGRSYEQYF. CDR3 DNA sequence: TGCGCCAGCAGATCGACTAGCGGGAGAAGCTACGAGCAGTACTTC. The whole variable domain, remainder taken from reference TRBV5-1 and TRBJ2-7, is KAGVTQTPRYLIKTRGQQVTLSCSPISGHRSVSWYQQTPGQGLQFLFEYFSETQRNKGNFPGRFSGRQFSNSRSEMNVSTLELGDSALYLCASRSTSGRSYEQYFGPGTRLTVT.

The chain has TRBV4-3 and TRBJ2-7; 14 bases align to TRBD2. CDR1 LGHNA and CDR2 YSLEER come from the germline V gene. The length of the CDR3 is 16 residues. With V trimmed by 1 base and J by 7 bases, 6 bases remained unmatched. The CDR3 sequence is CASSQGVGLAGGEQYF. The CDR3 coding sequence is TGCGCCAGCAGCCAAGGGGTAGGACTAGCGGGAGGAGAGCAGTACTTC.

The chain couples TRBV10-3 to TRBJ2-3; D unclear. Trimming removed 2 bases at V and 3 bases at J, with 6 bases between. This CDR3 comprises 13 residues. Germline V lookup: CDR1 ENHRY, CDR2 SYGVKD. CDR3 region: CAISEGLTDTQYF. Here the CDR3 DNA reads TGTGCCATCAGTGAGGGCTTGACAGATACGCAGTATTTT.

The chain links TRBV7-2 to TRBJ2-7; D not resolved. Germline V lookup: CDR1 SGHTA, CDR2 FQGNSA. V dropped 5 bases and J dropped 5 bases, with 10 bases sitting between them. The CDR3 totals 12 residues. The DNA for the CDR3 is TGTGCCAGCAGCCATGGGGATGACGAGCAGTACTTC. Its protein product is CASSHGDDEQYF.

The rearrangement joins TRBV10-1 to TRBJ1-2; D unresolved. Germline V gene data show CDR1 as WNHNN and CDR2 as SYGVQD (reference sequence). With 5 bases removed from V and 4 bases from J, the gap between germline ends came to 11 bases. The CDR3 is 13 amino acids. The CDR3 protein is CASSRTRGYGYTF. The CDR3 DNA follows: TGCGCCAGCAGTCGGACCCGGGGCTATGGCTACACCTTC.

The chain is built from TRBV14 and TRBJ1-2, with 7 bases identical to TRBD1. There are 20 residues in the CDR3. Germline trimming cut 1 base from V and 1 base from J; bases unmatched to any gene: 18. Germline V gene lookup returns CDR1 SGHDN and CDR2 FVKESK. CDR3 in DNA: TGTGCCAGCAGCCAAGGTTCCCTAACAGGGGCCATATATCTTAACTATGGCTACACCTTC. Its translation: CASSQGSLTGAIYLNYGYTF.

The J gene is TRBJ2-1, the V gene TRBV7-3; D possibly corresponds to TRBD2 (6 bases). The CDR3 totals 13 residues. CDR1 and CDR2 (germline): SGHTA, FQGTGA. The ends were cut back, 5 bases at V and 8 bases at J, with 13 bases in the middle. The DNA for the CDR3 is TGTGCCAGCAGCCTCCGACCGGGGGATGAGCAGTTCTTC. Translating it yields CASSLRPGDEQFF.

This clone has only a few counts. V usage is TRBV6-6 and J usage is TRBJ1-1; 7 positions match TRBD1. CDR1 MNHNY and CDR2 SVGAGI come from the germline V gene (reference sequence). The CDR3 spans 16 residues. J lost 0 bases, V lost 2 bases, and 6 bases had no gene match. CDR3 region: CASSYHPTGMNTEAFF. The CDR3, as DNA: TGTGCCAGCAGTTACCACCCGACAGGGATGAACACTGAAGCTTTCTTT.

This chain joins TRBV11-2 and TRBJ2-2, with a weak D call TRBD2 (5 bases). Germline CDR1 reads SGHAT; CDR2 reads FQNNGV. Trimming removed 5 bases at V and 2 bases at J, with 18 bases between. The length of the CDR3 is 17 residues. The CDR3 spells CASSPRSLAVNTGELFF. The CDR3 DNA reads TGTGCCAGCAGCCCCCGGAGCCTAGCCGTTAACACCGGGGAGCTGTTTTTT.